One and the same sample provided the 19 T cell receptor beta chains below, sequenced in a study of PD-1 and CTLA-4 blockade in melanoma. Libraries were prepared by immunoSEQ multiplex PCR; TCRdb keeps only in-frame clonotypes and omits some of them. This table has about 28,000 clones, around 93% appearing once. This material consisted of CD8+ T cells from peripheral blood, taken from a patient given anti-PD-1 treatment. All receptors come from a human donor with melanoma.

This clone occurred a few times. The chain links TRBV4-1 to TRBJ2-7, with no clear D. Germline V gene lookup returns CDR1 MGHRA and CDR2 YSYEKL. Deletions cut 0 bases from V and 3 bases from J, with 9 bases between. The CDR3 runs to 14 residues. CDR3 in DNA: TGCGCCAGCAGCCAAGATTCGGCGAACTACGAGCAGTACTTC. Protein sequence: CASSQDSANYEQYF.

The chain joins TRBV25-1 to TRBJ2-7; possible D gene TRBD2, 5 bases. V lost 1 base to trimming and J lost 5 bases, with 18 bases between them. Per germline, CDR1 MGHDK and CDR2 SYGVNS. This CDR3 has 16 amino acids. This CDR3 reads CASSEWMAETGDEQYF. In DNA form, the CDR3 reads TGTGCCAGCAGTGAATGGATGGCTGAGACCGGGGACGAGCAGTACTTC.

This chain joins TRBV4-2 and TRBJ2-5, with D possibly TRBD2 on 6 matching bases. The V gene's germline CDR1 is LGHNA and CDR2 YNFKEQ. The CDR3 has 15 residues. Trimming removed 4 bases at V and 0 bases at J, with 12 bases between. The CDR3 DNA reads TGTGCCAGCAGCCCCGGCTCTAGCGACCAAGAGACCCAGTACTTC. Its translation is CASSPGSSDQETQYF.

The chain carries TRBV12-3 or TRBV12-4 and TRBJ2-2, with no clear D. The V and J ends lost 9 bases and 4 bases respectively, with 6 bases between them. The CDR3 is 11 residues long. The DNA for the CDR3 is TGTGCCAGTATCCTCACCGGGGAGCTGTTTTTT. It yields the protein CASILTGELFF.

V usage is TRBV9 and J usage is TRBJ2-1; TRBD2 agrees at 7 bases. CDR1 SGDLS and CDR2 YYNGEE come from the germline V gene. CDR3 length: 15 amino acids. The V gene end was trimmed by 3 bases and the J gene end by 6 bases; junction bases not matched to a gene: 9. CDR3 residues: CASSEGLSEVNEQFF. The CDR3 region has the DNA TGTGCCAGCAGCGAGGGACTATCCGAAGTCAATGAGCAGTTCTTC.

The chain combines TRBV25-1 with TRBJ1-2, with a weak D call TRBD1 (6 bases). The CDR3 has 15 residues. The germline CDR1 and CDR2 sequences are MGHDK and SYGVNS. Trimming pared 1 base from V and 8 bases from J, leaving 17 bases between. The CDR3 bases are TGTGCCAGCAGTGAATCCCAGCGGGGGCGTCGGGGCTACACCTTC. Protein product: CASSESQRGRRGYTF.

The J gene is TRBJ2-7, the V gene TRBV29-1; 7 bases fit TRBD1. The CDR3 contains 15 residues. V lost 1 base to trimming and J lost 1 base; unmatched junction nucleotides: 7. CDR1 is SQVTM, CDR2 ANQGSEA, per germline. The CDR3 sequence: CSVEGYRGQSYEQYF. The CDR3 DNA reads TGCAGCGTTGAAGGCTACAGGGGACAATCCTACGAGCAGTACTTC.

Here the CDR3 DNA reads TGTGCCAGCAGCGTAGAGCGGGCGGGAGGTTACAATGAGCAGTTCTTC. Encoded protein: CASSVERAGGYNEQFF. J is TRBJ2-1 and V is TRBV9; 8 bases agree with TRBD2. Trimming removed 0 bases from V and 4 bases from J; junction bases left unmatched: 6. This CDR3 contains 16 residues. Germline CDR1 SGDLS, CDR2 YYNGEE. The full variable domain, completed using reference TRBV9 and TRBJ2-1, is DSGVTQTPKHLITATGQRVTLRCSPRSGDLSVYWYQQSLDQGLQFLIQYYNGEERAKGNILERFSAQQFPDLHSELNLSSLELGDSALYFCASSVERAGGYNEQFFGPGTRLTVL.

The rearrangement links TRBV6-2 or TRBV6-3 to TRBJ2-5; TRBD1 aligns across 7 bases. After removal of 2 bases from V and 0 bases from J, the junction contained 3 bases not matched to a gene. The CDR3 length is 15 residues. CDR1 and CDR2 (germline): MNHEY, SVGEGT. The CDR3 loop reads CASSYLGGHQETQYF. DNA of the CDR3: TGTGCCAGCAGTTACCTAGGGGGCCACCAAGAGACCCAGTACTTC.

This clone was picked up one time. The V gene is TRBV29-1, the J gene TRBJ2-1; 8 nucleotides line up with TRBD2. The CDR3 is made up of 15 amino acids. The germline gives CDR1 SQVTM, CDR2 ANQGSEA. Trimming at V came to 7 bases and at J to 0 bases, leaving 8 bases not matched to a gene. CDR3 in DNA: TGCAGCGCCCGGGGGGGACTGCACTCCTACAATGAGCAGTTCTTC. This translates into CSARGGLHSYNEQFF.

In nucleotides, the CDR3 is TGTGCCAGCAGCCAAGTGGGGGACCAGCCCCAGCATTTT. Translated, it gives CASSQVGDQPQHF. The J gene is TRBJ1-5, the V gene TRBV3-1 (or the pseudogene TRBV3-2); a weak D match, TRBD1 (5 bases). The CDR3 length is 13 residues. Deletions cut 1 base from V and 7 bases from J, with 8 bases between. Germline V gene lookup returns CDR1 LGHDT and CDR2 YNNKEL (reference sequence).

This chain joins TRBV11-2 and TRBJ2-1, with D perhaps matching TRBD1 or TRBD2 (5 bases each). There are 15 residues in the CDR3. In germline, CDR1 is SGHAT, CDR2 FQNNGV. Trimming stripped 3 bases from V and 0 bases from J, with 9 bases between. Written as DNA, the CDR3 is TGTGCCAGCAGCTTCGGGGCAAGCTCCTACAATGAGCAGTTCTTC. Its protein product is CASSFGASSYNEQFF.

The chain is built from TRBV11-2 and TRBJ2-7; maybe TRBD1 (5 bases). Deletions cut 1 base from V and 3 bases from J, with 7 bases between. CDR3 length equals 13 residues. Germline CDR1 SGHAT, CDR2 FQNNGV. CDR3 coding DNA: TGTGCCAGCAGCTTAGGCGACAGCTACGAGCAGTACTTC. It codes for CASSLGDSYEQYF.

This chain joins TRBV14 and TRBJ2-3, with D perhaps assigned TRBD1 or TRBD2 (5 bases each). V lost 2 bases and J 2 bases, leaving 14 bases between the germline ends. The CDR3 spans 16 residues. Germline CDR1 reads SGHDN; CDR2 reads FVKESK. CDR3: CASSQLGPPPTDTQYF. For the CDR3, the DNA is TGTGCCAGCAGCCAACTGGGACCGCCCCCCACAGATACGCAGTATTTT.

The chain is built from TRBV27 and TRBJ2-5, with D perhaps TRBD1 or TRBD2 (5 bases each). V was trimmed by 6 bases and J by 1 base, leaving 15 bases between them. Germline V lookup: CDR1 MNHEY, CDR2 SMNVEV (reference sequence). CDR3 length equals 15 residues. The CDR3 protein is CASRSLEGPQETQYF. CDR3 DNA: TGTGCCAGCAGGTCCTTAGAGGGGCCCCAAGAGACCCAGTACTTC.

The chain is built from TRBV6-4 and TRBJ1-2; 7 nucleotides agree with TRBD1. The CDR3 covers 13 residues. CDR1 MRHNA and CDR2 SNTAGT come from the germline V gene. Germline trimming cut 0 bases from V and 8 bases from J; bases unmatched to any gene: 3. The CDR3 region is CASSDSGGEGYTF. In nucleotides, the CDR3 is TGTGCCAGCAGTGACTCAGGGGGCGAAGGCTACACCTTC.

This clone was counted once. The chain is built from TRBV5-4 and TRBJ2-7, with a tentative D call TRBD1 (6 bases). Trimming took 0 bases from V and 3 from J, leaving 7 bases between them. From germline, CDR1 is SGHNT and CDR2 YYREEE (reference sequence). This CDR3 is 13 amino acids long. DNA of the CDR3: TGTGCCAGCAGCTTGGGACAGGACTACGAGCAGTACTTC. It encodes CASSLGQDYEQYF.

The CDR3 DNA is TGTGCCACCAGTGGCCCCGAGACAGGGAGGGGAGAGACCCAGTACTTC. This translates into CATSGPETGRGETQYF. V usage is TRBV24-1 and J usage is TRBJ2-5; D might be TRBD1 or TRBD2, each matching 7 bases. Germline V lookup: CDR1 KGHDR, CDR2 SFDVKD. The V and J ends lost 5 bases and 4 bases respectively, with 19 bases between them. This CDR3 is 16 amino acids long.

V usage is TRBV19 and J usage is TRBJ2-1; no firm D call. With 2 bases removed from V and 0 bases from J, the gap between germline ends came to 17 bases. Germline assignment: CDR1 LNHDA and CDR2 SQIVND (reference sequence). There are 18 residues in the CDR3. In DNA form, the CDR3 reads TGTGCCAGTAGTATAATGGCAGGAAGGCCTAGCTCCTACAATGAGCAGTTCTTC. Protein product: CASSIMAGRPSSYNEQFF.